Listed here are 18 T cell receptor beta chains from one sample, sequenced in a study of T cell repertoires in cytomegalovirus infection (dated by TCRdb to about 2019). Reads for this sample came from an Illumina HiSeq 1500. The public reads were quality trimmed at Q25 with fastp and then assembled into clones with MiXCR by TCRdb, keeping productive beta chains. Rows matching on CDR3 protein sequence are summarized as one entry with the most common DNA and genes. The sample table holds around 180,000 distinct CDR3 sequences, of which roughly 27% were seen once. Roughly 31% of the sample belongs to the ten largest clones. Source material: PBMCs. These receptors all come from a human donor in good health (CMV status not recorded). Some clones in this sample may be carry-over from other donors' samples.

This chain joins TRBV5-1 and TRBJ2-3; D remains ambiguous. Germline V CDR1 and CDR2: SGHRS, YFSETQ. The CDR3 has 13 residues. The V end was cut by 4 bases, the J end by 1 base, with 7 bases between. The CDR3 nucleotides read TGCGCCAGCAGCCTCCAACGCACAGATACGCAGTATTTT. Translation gives CASSLQRTDTQYF.

This clonotype was detected only a few times. The genes are TRBV11-3 and TRBJ2-2; D remains unclear. The germline V gene encodes CDR1 SGHNT and CDR2 YENEEA. The CDR3 has 11 residues. Between the trimmed V and J ends, which lost 6 bases and 5 bases, there was a span of 4 bases. In nucleotides, the CDR3 is TGTGCCAGCAGAAGTACCGGGGAGCTGTTTTTT. Protein product: CASRSTGELFF.

Turning to this clonotype: A read error may explain this, as a much larger clone is one base away. This chain uses TRBV20-1 with TRBJ2-6; 9 bases match TRBD2. The CDR3 is 17 amino acids. Germline values: CDR1 DFQATT, CDR2 SNEGSKA (reference sequence). The CDR3 sequence is CSARVEAGGSGGNVLTF. In DNA, the CDR3 is TGCAGTGCTAGAGTGGAAGCGGGGGGCTCTGGGGGCAACGTCCTGACTTTC.

The chain recombines TRBV29-1 with TRBJ1-2; D is uncertain. Trimming left V 7 bases short and J 14 bases short, with 23 bases between. The germline V gene has CDR1 SQVTM and CDR2 ANQGSEA. CDR3 length: 12 amino acids. The CDR3 here is CSAQPYVLWQTF. The CDR3 region has the DNA TGCAGCGCCCAACCCTACGTTCTATGGCAAACCTTC.

This clonotype appeared a few times. The V call is TRBV12-3 or TRBV12-4, the J call TRBJ2-1; 12 bases line up with TRBD2. This CDR3 is built from 14 residues. After removal of 4 bases from V and 15 bases from J, the junction contained 10 bases not matched to a gene. For the CDR3, the DNA is TGTGCCAGCAGTTACCTAGCGGGGGGGCCAGCTCCGTTCTTC. The encoded protein is CASSYLAGGPAPFF.

This clonotype was detected many times. The rearrangement joins TRBV7-2 to TRBJ2-4, with D unclear. The CDR3 sequence is 15 residues long. V lost 5 bases, J lost 6 bases, and 17 bases lay in between. Looked up from germline, CDR1 is SGHTA and CDR2 is FQGNSA. Here the CDR3 DNA reads TGTGCCAGCAGCCCTTTTCCCGGTCCAACAAACATTCAGTACTTC. This translates into CASSPFPGPTNIQYF.

This rearrangement joins TRBV12-3 or TRBV12-4 to TRBJ2-2, with 7 bases fitting TRBD2. The J segment lost 2 bases and the V segment lost 3 bases, leaving 6 bases of the junction unmatched. CDR3 length: 16 residues. The CDR3 loop reads CASSFLPGGNTGELFF. The CDR3 coding sequence is TGTGCCAGCAGTTTCTTACCGGGGGGAAACACCGGGGAGCTGTTTTTT.

This clonotype was seen a handful of times. This chain joins TRBV25-1 and TRBJ1-1; D is ambiguous. The CDR3 spans 12 residues. Trimming took off 7 bases at V and 8 bases at J, with 14 bases between the two ends. Germline V gene data show CDR1 as MGHDK and CDR2 as SYGVNS. CDR3: CASKDSLGEAFF. In DNA form, the CDR3 reads TGTGCCAGCAAGGACTCCTTGGGGGAAGCTTTCTTT.

V is TRBV11-2 and J is TRBJ2-5, with a tentative D call TRBD2 (7 bases). The CDR3 has 13 amino acids. Germline V gene lookup returns CDR1 SGHAT and CDR2 FQNNGV. The V end was cut by 5 bases, the J end by 9 bases, with 16 bases between. The CDR3 protein is CASSQGLAVPQYF. CDR3 in DNA: TGTGCCAGCAGCCAGGGGCTAGCGGTACCCCAGTACTTC.

This clonotype has a single count. The CDR3 is CSATGSLAGGYNEQFF. CDR3 in DNA: TGCAGTGCTACAGGATCCCTAGCGGGGGGGTACAATGAGCAGTTCTTC. The gene calls are TRBV20-1 and TRBJ2-1, with 12 bases fitting TRBD2. Trimming removed 4 bases from V and 4 bases from J; junction bases left unmatched: 8. The CDR3 consists of 16 residues. Germline V gene sequence: CDR1 DFQATT, CDR2 SNEGSKA (reference sequence).

The rearrangement joins TRBV5-1 to TRBJ2-6, with no clear D. V was shortened by 4 bases and J by 2 bases, with 7 bases between the two germline ends. The CDR3 consists of 14 residues. Germline values: CDR1 SGHRS, CDR2 YFSETQ. Written as DNA, the CDR3 is TGCGCCAGCAGCCCAAGCGCTGGGGCCAACGTCCTGACTTTC. Its translation is CASSPSAGANVLTF.

This clonotype has more than one count but fewer than ten. V and J are TRBV25-1 and TRBJ2-4; 9 bases map to TRBD2. This CDR3 is built from 17 residues. V trimming: 6 bases; J trimming: 4 bases; junction bases outside the gene matches: 13. Per germline, CDR1 MGHDK and CDR2 SYGVNS. In nucleotides, the CDR3 is TGTGCCAGCAGCCCCTTGGAGCTAGCGGGGAGAAAAAACATTCAGTACTTC. Amino acid sequence: CASSPLELAGRKNIQYF.

This clonotype was picked up a small number of times. The chain combines TRBV7-2 with TRBJ1-3; weak D call: TRBD1 (5 bases). The germline V and J ends were trimmed by 1 base and 11 bases, with 15 bases remaining between them. This CDR3 contains 14 residues. The V gene's germline CDR1 is SGHTA and CDR2 FQGNSA. CDR3 protein: CASSLGAQGSAIYF. The CDR3 nucleotides are TGTGCCAGCAGCTTAGGGGCCCAGGGCTCAGCCATATATTTT.

V is TRBV7-3 and J is TRBJ1-1, with unresolved D. The ends were cut back, 2 bases at V and 5 bases at J, with 12 bases in the middle. From germline, CDR1 is SGHTA and CDR2 FQGTGA. This CDR3 has 14 residues. This chain's CDR3 is CASSLLGPQTEAFF. The CDR3 nucleotides are TGTGCCAGCAGCTTACTGGGTCCACAGACTGAAGCTTTCTTT.

The chain is built from TRBV20-1 and TRBJ1-1; D call uncertain. V was trimmed by 5 bases and J by 4 bases, leaving 26 bases between them. Germline assignment: CDR1 DFQATT and CDR2 SNEGSKA (reference sequence). This CDR3 contains 17 residues. CDR3 DNA sequence: TGCAGTGCTGAAAAGGGCCCTCCAAGTGGGTGGGGCACTGAAGCTTTCTTT. Translation gives CSAEKGPPSGWGTEAFF.

Many counts were recorded for this clonotype. This chain links TRBV7-8 with TRBJ1-5; D might be TRBD1 (5 bases). CDR1 and CDR2 (germline): SGHVS, FQNEAQ. The CDR3 has 14 residues. The V gene lost 6 bases and the J gene lost 7 bases, with 16 bases spanning the gap. The CDR3 DNA is TGTGCCAGCAGTTTCGCAACGGGGACCCAGCCCCAGCATTTT. This encodes CASSFATGTQPQHF.

This clonotype was counted ten times or more. J is TRBJ2-5 and V is TRBV7-2; D gene unclear. The CDR3 covers 13 residues. The germline gives CDR1 SGHTA, CDR2 FQGNSA. Trimming took 1 base from V and 7 from J, leaving 10 bases between them. This chain's CDR3 is CASSLDPARTQYF. CDR3 bases: TGTGCCAGCAGCTTAGACCCCGCTAGGACCCAGTACTTC.

The chain links TRBV29-1 to TRBJ2-2; possible D gene TRBD2, 6 bases. CDR3 length equals 13 residues. CDR1 and CDR2 from the germline V gene are SQVTM and ANQGSEA. The CDR3 coding sequence is TGCAGTACGGAGGGCCTTAACACCGGGGAGCTGTTTTTT. It encodes CSTEGLNTGELFF.